The table lists the clone carrying this T cell receptor (beta chain) with a few counts. The record originates from a study of blood T cell repertoires in COVID-19. Study overall: Material from acute and convalescent COVID-19 was sourced from the United States, Italy and Spain. T cells, B-cell-depleted T cells, or PBMCs provided the cDNA or gDNA that served as material.

Germline V gene lookup returns CDR1 SGHVS and CDR2 FQNEAQ. The V end lost 5 bases, the J end lost 13 bases, and 12 bases lay between the germline ends. CDR3 size: 12 residues. Per the original methods: The assay estimated nucleated cells by amplifying reference gene primers. The data were produced by immunoSEQ multiplex PCR, yet TCRdb's version contains in-frame clones alone and is incomplete. For V, J and clone size, that table is used; D and trimming come from the DNA. This table has approximately 140,000 clones, over 65% appearing once. The genes are TRBV7-8 and TRBJ1-6; D is perhaps TRBD1 (5 bases). The sequence derives from a man aged 70-80 years with acute or convalescent COVID-19. Sequencing was carried out using peripheral blood. CDR3 coding DNA: TGTGCCAGCAGCCGGGGGGGGACTCCCCTCCACTTT. Encoded protein: CASSRGGTPLHF.